These 23 T cell receptor beta chains came from one sample sequenced in a study of T cells in Graves' hyperthyroidism and ophthalmopathy. Using RNA transcripts as the source, TCR beta CDR3 regions were amplified. TCR CDR3 underwent first-round RT-PCR with the HTBI primer set. TCRdb reanalysed the multiplex PCR reads using MiXCR and keeps one entry per CDR3 protein. The sample includes a few hundred thousand distinct CDR3 sequences, over 20% of them seen just once. Material: blood. These receptor sequences come from a man aged 25 to 40 with Graves' ophthalmopathy.

This clonotype was seen only a few times. The J gene is TRBJ1-1, the V gene TRBV2, with D possibly being TRBD1 (6 bases). V was shortened by 4 bases and J by 6 bases, with 15 bases between the two germline ends. The CDR3 runs to 14 residues. The germline V gene has CDR1 SNHLY and CDR2 FYNNEI. CDR3 DNA sequence: TGTGCCAGCAGTGTAAGGGGGAAGAGAGCTGAAGCTTTCTTT. Translating gives CASSVRGKRAEAFF.

The V call is TRBV12-3 or TRBV12-4, the J call TRBJ2-5; D remains ambiguous. V lost 2 bases and J 4 bases, leaving 11 bases between the germline ends. CDR3 length equals 14 residues. This chain's CDR3 is CASSLRRSLETQYF. The CDR3 nucleotides read TGTGCCAGCAGTTTAAGACGGTCTCTAGAGACCCAGTACTTC.

This clonotype was detected only a few times. The chain joins TRBV24-1 to TRBJ2-2; TRBD2 matches 14 bases. V was clipped by 4 bases and J by 5 bases; unmatched bases: 2. The CDR3 extends over 16 amino acids. Germline loops: CDR1 KGHDR, CDR2 SFDVKD. In DNA form, the CDR3 reads TGTGCCACCAGTGACTGGACTAGCGGGAGGACCGGGGAGCTGTTTTTT. Its protein product is CATSDWTSGRTGELFF.

The chain recombines TRBV6-1 with TRBJ2-1; D unresolved. V was pared by 2 bases and J by 2 bases, with 4 bases between. CDR1 and CDR2 (germline): MNHNS, SASEGT. The CDR3 totals 13 residues. The CDR3 here is CASSERPYNEQFF. CDR3 DNA: TGTGCCAGCAGTGAAAGGCCCTACAATGAGCAGTTCTTC.

This clonotype was picked up many times. The chain couples TRBV30 to TRBJ1-1; TRBD1 matches at 8 bases. CDR1 and CDR2 from the germline V gene are GTSNPN and SVGIG (reference sequence). CDR3 length: 13 residues. Trimming took 3 bases from V and 6 from J; bases not matched to a gene: 6. CDR3 in DNA: TGTGCCTGGAGCGTACAGGGGGGGGCTGAAGCTTTCTTT. Amino acids: CAWSVQGGAEAFF.

The gene calls are TRBV29-1 and TRBJ1-2; maybe TRBD1 (5 bases). The ends were cut back, 5 bases at V and 3 bases at J, with 16 bases in the middle. This CDR3 has 14 residues. The germline V gene encodes CDR1 SQVTM and CDR2 ANQGSEA. CDR3 in DNA: TGCAGCGTTAACCGGGACGCATGGGACTATGGCTACACCTTC. Encoded protein: CSVNRDAWDYGYTF.

This clonotype was counted a few times. This CDR3 reads CASSGPSLNDEQFF. As DNA, the CDR3 is TGTGCCAGCAGTGGCCCTAGCTTAAACGATGAGCAGTTCTTC. The rearrangement links TRBV2 to TRBJ2-1, with TRBD2 as a possible D gene (5 bases). The CDR3 consists of 14 residues. The germline V gene has CDR1 SNHLY and CDR2 FYNNEI. V lost 4 bases and J lost 8, with 15 bases in between.

This clonotype was seen a few times. The V gene is TRBV12-3 or TRBV12-4, the J gene TRBJ1-3; 8 bases match TRBD1. The CDR3 extends over 16 amino acids. V shed 9 bases and J 0 bases; nucleotides not matched to a gene: 10. CDR3 nucleotides: TGTGCCAGTTCTCGGGACAGGACATACTCTGGAAACACCATATATTTT. This encodes CASSRDRTYSGNTIYF.

This clonotype was picked up many times. The V and J genes are TRBV11-3 and TRBJ1-1, with no clear D. The CDR3 sequence is 14 residues long. CDR1 is SGHNT, CDR2 YENEEA, per germline. Trimming removed 2 bases from V and 1 base from J, with 8 bases in between. DNA for the CDR3: TGTGCCAGCAGCTTAAATGCGGGGAACACTGAAGCTTTCTTT. Residues: CASSLNAGNTEAFF.

This clonotype was observed at least ten times. J is TRBJ2-1 and V is TRBV11-3, with 12 bases identical to TRBD2. This CDR3 has 16 residues. Trimming took 0 bases from V and 8 from J; bases not matched to a gene: 5. Germline V gene data show CDR1 as SGHNT and CDR2 as YENEEA. CDR3 in DNA: TGTGCCAGCAGCTTAGATCCGACTAGCGGGAGACATGAGCAGTTCTTC. Translation: CASSLDPTSGRHEQFF.

This clonotype was counted only a few times. The gene calls are TRBV29-1 and TRBJ2-7; 8 nucleotides match TRBD1. Trimming cost V 4 bases and J 2 bases; bases outside gene matches: 7. Germline V gene sequence: CDR1 SQVTM, CDR2 ANQGSEA. The CDR3 totals 14 residues. CDR3 sequence (DNA): TGCAGCGTTGTCACAGGGGGGAATCCCTACGAGCAGTACTTC. It encodes CSVVTGGNPYEQYF.

The chain couples TRBV7-9 to TRBJ2-3, with D perhaps matching TRBD2 (5 bases). The V end lost 5 bases, the J end lost 0 bases, and 9 bases lay between the germline ends. Germline lookup yields CDR1 SEHNR and CDR2 FQNEAQ (reference sequence). This CDR3 spans 14 amino acids. Here the CDR3 DNA reads TGTGCCAGCAGCGGATGGACTAGCACAGATACGCAGTATTTT. Its translation: CASSGWTSTDTQYF.

The chain uses TRBV9 and TRBJ1-2; D call uncertain. Trimming pared 3 bases from V and 6 bases from J, leaving 15 bases between. CDR1 and CDR2 (germline): SGDLS, YYNGEE. CDR3 length: 14 residues. The CDR3 reads CASSGLQANNGYTF. The CDR3 nucleotides are TGTGCCAGCAGCGGCCTTCAGGCGAATAATGGCTACACCTTC.

The V call is TRBV7-9, the J call TRBJ2-4; 7 positions match TRBD1. Per the germline V gene, CDR1 is SEHNR and CDR2 is FQNEAQ (reference sequence). V trimming: 1 base; J trimming: 0 bases; junction bases outside the gene matches: 3. The CDR3 runs 16 residues. The CDR3 bases are TGTGCCAGCAGCTTAGACCCAGGGGGAGCCAAAAACATTCAGTACTTC. Translating gives CASSLDPGGAKNIQYF. Full variable domain (rest looked up from reference TRBV7-9 and TRBJ2-4): DTGVSQNPRHKITKRGQNVTFRCDPISEHNRLYWYRQTLGQGPEFLTYFQNEAQLEKSRLLSDRFSAERPKGSFSTLEIQRTEQGDSAMYLCASSLDPGGAKNIQYFGAGTRLSVL.

This clonotype was recorded a few times. The chain joins TRBV6-1 to TRBJ2-1; TRBD2 matches 12 bases. Germline V CDR1 and CDR2: MNHNS, SASEGT. Trimming cost V 2 bases and J 7 bases; bases outside gene matches: 3. The CDR3 consists of 15 residues. CDR3 nucleotides: TGTGCCAGCAGTGAACTAGCGGGAGGGCCGAATGAGCAGTTCTTC. It yields the protein CASSELAGGPNEQFF.

The V call is TRBV3-1, the J call TRBJ2-4; 8 bases are a match to TRBD2. This CDR3 spans 17 amino acids. V dropped 1 base and J dropped 1; count of bases not matched to a gene: 6. CDR1 and CDR2 from the germline V gene are LGHDT and YNNKEL (reference sequence). Here the CDR3 DNA reads TGTGCCAGCAGCCAAGGGTCCGGGGGGGGGGCCAAAAACATTCAGTACTTC. Translated: CASSQGSGGGAKNIQYF.

The J gene is TRBJ1-5, the V gene TRBV6-2 or TRBV6-3; tentative D call: TRBD1 (5 bases). The ends were cut back, 5 bases at V and 3 bases at J, with 14 bases in the middle. The CDR3 covers 15 residues. Germline CDR1 and CDR2: MNHEY and SVGEGT. The CDR3 DNA is TGTGCCAGCAGTCCCCCCGGGACGTACAATCAGCCCCAGCATTTT. It yields the protein CASSPPGTYNQPQHF.

To note about this clonotype: This may come from a read error, since a much larger clone is one base off. The chain employs TRBV11-2 and TRBJ2-2, with 9 nucleotides matching TRBD2. With 3 bases clipped from V and 5 bases from J, the junction kept 4 bases outside the gene matches. CDR1 is SGHAT and CDR2 is FQNNGV in the germline V gene. CDR3 length: 15 residues. This chain's CDR3 is CASSFRLAGTGELFF. CDR3 sequence (DNA): TGTGCCAGCAGCTTTAGGCTAGCGGGAACCGGGGAGCTGTTTTTT.

This clonotype was seen a few times. The chain has TRBV5-1 and TRBJ1-6, with D uncertain. This CDR3 has 14 amino acids. V was shortened by 0 bases and J by 7 bases, with 8 bases between the two germline ends. Germline CDR1 and CDR2: SGHRS and YFSETQ. CDR3 region: CASSLVDGNSPLHF. In DNA form, the CDR3 reads TGCGCCAGCAGCTTGGTTGACGGGAATTCACCCCTCCACTTT.

With respect to this clonotype: A much larger clone is a single base away; this may be a read error. The chain links TRBV20-1 to TRBJ2-1; 10 bases are a match to TRBD2. The CDR3 has 16 residues. Looked up from germline, CDR1 is DFQATT and CDR2 is SNEGSKA (reference sequence). CDR3: CSALSLAGGSYNGQFF. DNA of the CDR3: TGCAGTGCTCTATCTTTAGCGGGAGGCTCCTACAATGGGCAGTTCTTC.

On this clonotype itself: A junction end diverges from the germline sequence, so it may reflect a read error. V gene TRBV11-2 combines with J gene TRBJ2-2; D may correspond to TRBD1 or TRBD2 (5 bases each). Germline V CDR1 and CDR2: SGHAT, FQNNGV. This CDR3 has 16 residues. As DNA, the CDR3 is TGTACCAGCAGCTTAGTTTCGGGACCGACCACCGGGGAGCTGTTTTTT. Translation: CTSSLVSGPTTGELFF.

This sequence joins TRBV2 and TRBJ2-7; unclear D gene. Germline V gene sequence: CDR1 SNHLY, CDR2 FYNNEI. The CDR3 totals 15 residues. V was pared by 4 bases and J by 1 base, with 14 bases between. The CDR3 nucleotides are TGTGCCAGCAGTGGACGTTTAACCGGGTCCTACGAGCAGTACTTC. Translated: CASSGRLTGSYEQYF.

In this sample, this clonotype turned up many times. The chain uses TRBV12-3 or TRBV12-4 and TRBJ1-1, with a possible D match to TRBD1 (6 bases). The CDR3 has 14 residues. Trimming took off 6 bases at V and 5 bases at J, with 16 bases between the two ends. The DNA for the CDR3 is TGTGCCAGCAGCGGGCCCGCAAGGGGGACTGAAGCTTTCTTT. This translates into CASSGPARGTEAFF.